These 17 T cell receptor beta chains were all obtained from the same sample, sequenced in a study of T cell changes during pregnancy in multiple sclerosis. Profiling relied on immunoSEQ multiplex PCR, and the TCRdb table lists in-frame clones only, not all of them. The sample lists tens of thousands of clones; roughly nine tenths were seen once. The sample here was CD8+ T cells from peripheral blood mononuclear cells, taken in the second trimester of pregnancy. These receptors all stem from a female donor with multiple sclerosis, enrolled in a pregnancy study.

The V and J genes are TRBV27 and TRBJ1-1, with D perhaps matching TRBD1 (6 bases). Germline V CDR1 and CDR2: MNHEY, SMNVEV (reference sequence). The CDR3 spans 13 residues. V lost 4 bases, J lost 5 bases, and 11 bases lay in between. This CDR3 is CASSWGGQTEAFF. Here the CDR3 DNA reads TGTGCCAGCAGTTGGGGGGGCCAGACTGAAGCTTTCTTT.

V gene TRBV14 combines with J gene TRBJ2-1, with 10 bases that match TRBD2. Trimming took 2 bases from V and 6 from J; bases not matched to a gene: 4. The CDR3 spans 15 residues. Germline V CDR1 and CDR2: SGHDN, FVKESK. The CDR3 sequence is CASSQRLAGSNEQFF. Written as DNA, the CDR3 is TGTGCCAGCAGCCAAAGACTAGCGGGCAGCAATGAGCAGTTCTTC. Full variable domain (missing parts from reference TRBV14 and TRBJ2-1): EAGVTQFPSHSVIEKGQTVTLRCDPISGHDNLYWYRRVMGKEIKFLLHFVKESKQDESGMPNNRFLAERTGGTYSTLKVQPAELEDSGVYFCASSQRLAGSNEQFFGPGTRLTVL.

The rearrangement uses TRBV29-1 and TRBJ2-5, with a weak D call TRBD2 (6 bases). Trimming left V 1 base short and J 5 bases short, with 26 bases between. There are 18 residues in the CDR3. Germline V gives CDR1 SQVTM, CDR2 ANQGSEA. CDR3 loop: CSVEGGPDFSGQDETQYF. CDR3 coding DNA: TGCAGCGTTGAAGGGGGTCCGGATTTTAGCGGTCAGGACGAGACCCAGTACTTC.

This clone was counted between two and nine times. The chain uses TRBV7-9 and TRBJ2-2; D possibly corresponds to TRBD2 (6 bases). This CDR3 contains 15 residues. V was trimmed by 0 bases and J by 1 base, leaving 6 bases between them. The germline V gene encodes CDR1 SEHNR and CDR2 FQNEAQ (reference sequence). The CDR3, as DNA: TGTGCCAGCAGCTTAGCCGGGGGGAACACCGGGGAGCTGTTTTTT. Protein sequence: CASSLAGGNTGELFF.

The chain employs TRBV30 and TRBJ1-3, with 11 bases matching TRBD1. The CDR3 is made up of 14 amino acids. Losses at the gene ends were 5 bases for V and 7 bases for J; bases not matched to a gene: 7. Germline CDR1 and CDR2: GTSNPN and SVGIG (reference sequence). Here the CDR3 reads CAWDLGTGGNTIYF. CDR3 coding DNA: TGTGCCTGGGACCTGGGGACAGGGGGGAACACCATATATTTT.

V gene TRBV11-2 combines with J gene TRBJ2-1, with 12 bases that match TRBD2. Looked up from germline, CDR1 is SGHAT and CDR2 is FQNNGV. CDR3 length: 15 residues. The V and J ends lost 5 bases and 6 bases, in that order; junction bases with no gene match: 5. CDR3 region: CASSKTSGSGNEQFF. CDR3 bases: TGTGCCAGCAGCAAGACTAGCGGGAGCGGCAATGAGCAGTTCTTC.

The rearrangement links TRBV6-5 to TRBJ2-7; no firm D call. The germline V gene has CDR1 MNHEY and CDR2 SVGAGI. CDR3 length: 13 residues. V was trimmed by 0 bases and J by 7 bases, leaving 10 bases between them. CDR3 DNA sequence: TGTGCCAGCAGTTACTCGAAGACGAGGGAGCAGTACTTC. Its protein is CASSYSKTREQYF.

The CDR3 sequence: CASSLRPGLAVFNEQFF. CDR3 DNA: TGCGCCAGCAGCTTACGACCGGGACTAGCGGTCTTTAATGAGCAGTTCTTC. This sequence joins TRBV5-1 and TRBJ2-1; 11 nucleotides align to TRBD2. Germline values: CDR1 SGHRS, CDR2 YFSETQ. This CDR3 has 17 residues. V lost 2 bases and J lost 7; bases outside the gene matches: 11.

Worth noting for this clone: Other DNA sequences from this sample encode an identical CDR3 as well. V and J are TRBV4-1 and TRBJ2-5; 10 nucleotides agree with TRBD1. J lost 3 bases, V lost 3 bases, and 4 bases had no gene match. The CDR3 sequence is 15 residues long. Germline V gives CDR1 MGHRA, CDR2 YSYEKL. Here the CDR3 reads CASSHPGTGEETQYF. As DNA, the CDR3 is TGCGCCAGCAGCCATCCCGGGACAGGGGAAGAGACCCAGTACTTC.

This chain uses TRBV7-9 with TRBJ1-2; TRBD1 is a possible D gene (5 bases). Germline V gene lookup returns CDR1 SEHNR and CDR2 FQNEAQ (reference sequence). The CDR3 length is 15 residues. Trimming removed 2 bases from V and 8 bases from J, with 18 bases in between. The CDR3 nucleotides read TGTGCCAGCAGCTTACCATCTCAGGAGAGACAGGGCTACACCTTC. The encoded protein is CASSLPSQERQGYTF.

This clone came up a few times. The chain links TRBV7-2 to TRBJ1-2, with D uncertain. The CDR3 loop spans 19 amino acids. The germline V gene encodes CDR1 SGHTA and CDR2 FQGNSA. V gave up 0 bases and J gave up 3 bases, with 23 bases separating them. In nucleotides, the CDR3 is TGTGCCAGCAGCTTAGCCTTCCCGGGTATGATGGATTTCGACTATGGCTACACCTTC. It specifies CASSLAFPGMMDFDYGYTF. Using reference TRBV7-2 and TRBJ1-2 for the parts outside the CDR3, the full variable domain is GAGVSQSPSNKVTEKGKDVELRCDPISGHTALYWYRQSLGQGLEFLIYFQGNSAPDKSGLPSDRFSAERTGGSVSTLTIQRTQQEDSAVYLCASSLAFPGMMDFDYGYTFGSGTRLTVV.

The rearrangement joins TRBV5-1 to TRBJ1-3; TRBD1 matches at 9 bases. With V trimmed by 4 bases and J by 4 bases, 3 bases remained unmatched. This CDR3 contains 14 residues. Germline V lookup: CDR1 SGHRS, CDR2 YFSETQ. The CDR3 DNA sequence: TGCGCCAGCAGCCCGGACAGGGGAGGAAACACCATATATTTT. This sequence encodes CASSPDRGGNTIYF. Full variable domain (missing parts from reference TRBV5-1 and TRBJ1-3): KAGVTQTPRYLIKTRGQQVTLSCSPISGHRSVSWYQQTPGQGLQFLFEYFSETQRNKGNFPGRFSGRQFSNSRSEMNVSTLELGDSALYLCASSPDRGGNTIYFGEGSWLTVV.

The V and J genes are TRBV7-8 and TRBJ2-7; 11 nucleotides align to TRBD1. The CDR3 extends over 15 amino acids. The germline V gene has CDR1 SGHVS and CDR2 FQNEAQ. The J segment lost 3 bases and the V segment lost 2 bases, leaving 3 bases of the junction unmatched. CDR3 sequence: CASSLPGQGDYEQYF. DNA for the CDR3: TGTGCCAGCAGCTTACCGGGACAGGGGGACTACGAGCAGTACTTC. Looking up the rest from reference TRBV7-8 and TRBJ2-7 gives the full variable domain: GAGVSQSPRYKVAKRGQDVALRCDPISGHVSLFWYQQALGQGPEFLTYFQNEAQLDKSGLPSDRFFAERPEGSVSTLKIQRTQQEDSAVYLCASSLPGQGDYEQYFGPGTRLTVT.

This chain links TRBV7-8 with TRBJ2-7, with D perhaps TRBD2 (5 bases). The V end was cut by 1 base, the J end by 7 bases, with 11 bases between. Germline lookup yields CDR1 SGHVS and CDR2 FQNEAQ. There are 13 residues in the CDR3. The CDR3 sequence: CASSLVSGGEQYF. The CDR3 region has the DNA TGTGCCAGCAGCTTAGTGTCGGGCGGGGAGCAGTACTTC.

The chain carries TRBV18 and TRBJ1-2, with D possibly matching TRBD1 (5 bases). The CDR3 loop spans 13 amino acids. V shed 2 bases and J shed 4 bases, with 8 bases lying between them. Germline V gene lookup returns CDR1 KGHSH and CDR2 LQKENI. CDR3 in DNA: TGTGCCAGCTCACCAACAGGCAGCTATGGCTACACCTTC. Its translation: CASSPTGSYGYTF.

The rearrangement joins TRBV10-3 to TRBJ2-1; 10 nucleotides agree with TRBD2. Germline V gene lookup returns CDR1 ENHRY and CDR2 SYGVKD. Germline trimming cut 3 bases from V and 0 bases from J; bases unmatched to any gene: 17. The CDR3 has 21 residues. This CDR3 reads CAISDRPGGAGGPGSYNEQFF. The CDR3 DNA sequence: TGTGCCATCAGTGATAGACCAGGTGGAGCGGGGGGGCCGGGCTCCTACAATGAGCAGTTCTTC.

The CDR3 reads CASSLLRDRDPGEQFF. DNA for the CDR3: TGTGCCAGCAGTTTATTACGGGACAGGGATCCTGGTGAGCAGTTCTTC. The V call is TRBV27, the J call TRBJ2-1; 9 bases line up with TRBD1. Losses at the gene ends were 1 base for V and 9 bases for J; bases not matched to a gene: 10. The germline V gene has CDR1 MNHEY and CDR2 SMNVEV (reference sequence). This CDR3 region has 16 residues.